The source of this T cell receptor (beta chain) is a study of CD4 T cells in relation to SARS-CoV-2 and coronaviruses. Overall study: Negative control cultures got HIV-1 Nef peptides or no peptide.

Comments on this clone: Its target is not known.

The unexposed donors gave CD4+ T cells in about 2011-2018, prior to COVID-19. CD4+ T cells were isolated from the cells after 10 days of culture. General study findings and limits: Approximately 65% of donors had memory CD4+ clonotypes crossrecognizing SARS-CoV-2 and common cold coronavirus spike.

V lost 4 bases and J 3 bases, leaving 9 bases between the germline ends. The CDR3 is 15 amino acids. CDR1 and CDR2 (germline): KGHDR, SFDVKD. Using immunoSEQ multiplex PCR, the repertoire was profiled, and TCRdb retains in-frame clones only, with some absent. Counted here are 16,000 or so clones, about 80% occurring once; the ten biggest clones make up more than 7.5%. V gene TRBV24-1 combines with J gene TRBJ2-6; D not certain. The sequencing sample was made of CD4+ T cells from PBMCs, cultured in vitro. The clonotype originates from a human donor in good health. CDR3 DNA: TGTGCCACCAGTGACGTGACCGGTGGGGCCAACGTCCTGACTTTC. Its protein is CATSDVTGGANVLTF.